Shown below are 8 T cell receptor beta chains from a single sample sequenced in a study of CD8 T cells in Susac syndrome. Reverse transcription of roughly 0.5 to 1 ug RNA used random hexamers. TCRdb itself ran the immunoSEQ multiplex PCR reads through MiXCR, one entry per CDR3 protein. The top ten clones hold roughly 0.2% of a sample with about 300,000 distinct CDR3 sequences, around 91% of them seen once. Sequencing used CD8+ T cells from PBMCs. The receptors derive from a human donor with multiple sclerosis.

The CDR3 spells CASKQGTAIFNSPLHF. CDR3 DNA sequence: TGCGCCAGCAAACAAGGGACAGCCATATTTAATTCACCCCTCCACTTT. The V call is TRBV5-1, the J call TRBJ1-6, with 7 bases lining up with TRBD1. Looked up from germline, CDR1 is SGHRS and CDR2 is YFSETQ. This CDR3 has 16 residues. Trimming took 6 bases from V and 6 from J; bases not matched to a gene: 12. Filled out from reference TRBV5-1 and TRBJ1-6, the complete variable domain reads KAGVTQTPRYLIKTRGQQVTLSCSPISGHRSVSWYQQTPGQGLQFLFEYFSETQRNKGNFPGRFSGRQFSNSRSEMNVSTLELGDSALYLCASKQGTAIFNSPLHFGNGTRLTVT.

This clonotype was recorded only once. The chain carries TRBV19 and TRBJ2-1, with D uncertain. Per the germline V gene, CDR1 is LNHDA and CDR2 is SQIVND (reference sequence). Trimming removed 3 bases at V and 6 bases at J, with 9 bases between. CDR3 length: 13 residues. The CDR3 protein is CASSIQEANEQFF. In DNA, the CDR3 is TGTGCCAGTAGTATCCAGGAAGCCAATGAGCAGTTCTTC.

The V gene is TRBV3-1, the J gene TRBJ2-3, with TRBD2 matching 7 bases. V trimming: 0 bases; J trimming: 4 bases; junction bases outside the gene matches: 4. The CDR3 has 15 residues. From germline, CDR1 is LGHDT and CDR2 YNNKEL (reference sequence). The CDR3 reads CASSQEGGSADTQYF. CDR3 DNA: TGTGCCAGCAGCCAAGAAGGCGGGAGCGCAGATACGCAGTATTTT.

The chain recombines TRBV24-1 with TRBJ2-1, with D perhaps TRBD2 (6 bases). Trimming shortened V by 4 bases and J by 0 bases, and 12 bases separated the two germline ends. CDR1 and CDR2 from the germline V gene are KGHDR and SFDVKD. The CDR3 is 16 amino acids. The CDR3 DNA is TGTGCCACCAGTGACCGGACTACCAGCTCCTACAATGAGCAGTTCTTC. Translation gives CATSDRTTSSYNEQFF.

The V call is TRBV28, the J call TRBJ2-5; D may match TRBD1 or TRBD2 (5 bases each). Looked up from germline, CDR1 is MDHEN and CDR2 is SYDVKM. Deletions cut 9 bases from V and 2 bases from J, with 13 bases between. CDR3 size: 13 residues. In nucleotides, the CDR3 is TGTGCCAGTCAAACGGGGCCACAAGAGACCCAGTACTTC. Translation: CASQTGPQETQYF.

This sequence joins TRBV12-3 or TRBV12-4 and TRBJ2-6; D possibly corresponds to TRBD1 (6 bases). The V gene lost 5 bases and the J gene lost 4 bases, with 12 bases spanning the gap. The CDR3 extends over 15 amino acids. CDR3 sequence: CASSVTGQGANVLTF. CDR3 in DNA: TGTGCCAGCAGTGTAACAGGGCAAGGGGCCAACGTCCTGACTTTC.

This clonotype has just a few counts. The J gene is TRBJ2-1, the V gene TRBV6-5; D uncertain. The CDR3 covers 15 residues. Germline V CDR1 and CDR2: MNHEY, SVGAGI. The ends were cut back, 2 bases at V and 2 bases at J, with 10 bases in the middle. CDR3 coding DNA: TGTGCCAGCAGTTACAGAGATCCTGCCTACAATGAGCAGTTCTTC. Residues: CASSYRDPAYNEQFF.

This sequence joins TRBV5-1 and TRBJ1-1, with TRBD1 matching 9 bases. Unmatched junction bases numbered 2, after V lost 2 bases and J lost 0 bases. This CDR3 contains 15 residues. Germline V gene lookup returns CDR1 SGHRS and CDR2 YFSETQ. CDR3 DNA: TGCGCCAGCAGCTTTAGGACAGGGGTGAACACTGAAGCTTTCTTT. It codes for CASSFRTGVNTEAFF.